These T cell receptor beta chains were read from a single sample in a study of early T cells in non-severe SARS-CoV-2 infection. TCRdb used MiXCR to reprocess the 5' RACE reads, holding one entry per CDR3 protein. The table includes under 85,000 distinct CDR3 sequences, about 12% detected once. The sample comprised whole blood. The receptors stem from an adult who was a healthcare worker with PCR-confirmed SARS-CoV-2 infection or an uninfected control (not recorded which). CDR3s include the opening cysteine and the closing phenylalanine or tryptophan. A D gene is named only where the DNA matches it firmly.

d_call cdr3_length v_call cdr3_aa
. 14 TRBV5-4 CASSPGGRYNEQFF
. 14 TRBV3-1 CASSPYRAPYEQYF
. 11 TRBV29-1 CSVLGGMEQYF
. 19 TRBV5-1 CASSPVGQIPTESGNTIYF
. 14 TRBV29-1 CSVQRDNLNYGYTF
. 14 TRBV29-1 CSASDQWTRNIQYF
. 15 TRBV5-1 CASSLAGIAGNTIYF
. 14 TRBV27 CASSLGGENYGYTF
. 15 TRBV6-6 CASSVSTGENTEAFF
TRBD1 11 TRBV2 CASRRQGAQYF
. 14 TRBV6-6 CASTTPGARQPQHF
. 19 TRBV28 CASSPREGGGWRSKNIQYF
TRBD1 14 TRBV2 CATTDRVPSYEQYF
. 13 TRBV27 CASTSPPPYEQYF
TRBD1 15 TRBV2 CASSVPTGVYNEQFF
. 15 TRBV20-1 CSARRGGSGNTEAFF
TRBD2 14 TRBV20-1 CSARDYQGIYEQYF
TRBD1 13 TRBV30 CAWSRQGGAEAFF
. 14 TRBV28 CASSLSGPGYEQYF
TRBD2 16 TRBV29-1 CSVTAGSGRGRDTQYF
TRBD1 14 TRBV20-1 CSAPDRGPYNEPFF
. 15 TRBV18 CASSPRVVGSYEQYF
. 15 TRBV7-2 CASRGRESSYNEQFF
TRBD1 12 TRBV29-1 CSVRTGGETQYF
TRBD1 13 TRBV10-1 CASSRTGGGEQYF
. 13 TRBV7-6 CASSSGVYNEQFF
TRBD1 14 TRBV12-3/TRBV12-4 CASRRTGNSYEQYF
. 14 TRBV12-3/TRBV12-4 CASSPGPPDQPQHF
TRBD1 15 TRBV6-2/TRBV6-3 CASSHRDRYNQPQHF
TRBD1 14 TRBV27 CASSPRQGGQPQHF
. 13 TRBV30 CAWSAGAGTEAFF
TRBD2 17 TRBV29-1 CSVVTSGRSYLRNEQFF
TRBD2 13 TRBV11-3 CASRLASGLQQYF
. 16 TRBV27 CASSLSWSRSNQPQHF
TRBD2 16 TRBV3-1 CASSPGGLAWRETQYF
. 15 TRBV7-2 CASSRSGGVATEAFF